This T cell receptor (beta chain) was observed in a study of T cells after yellow fever vaccination. This clonotype was detected many times. Making TCR cDNA involved 5'RACE template switching, which added UMIs and a universal primer site. MiXCR, run by TCRdb on the 5' RACE reads, gives a single entry per CDR3 protein. The sample lists around 400,000 distinct CDR3 sequences, approximately 10% occurring once. This CDR3 has 13 residues. V trimming: 5 bases; J trimming: 5 bases; junction bases outside the gene matches: 5. This sample comprised PBMCs, obtained on the day of the first yellow fever vaccination. V is TRBV12-3 or TRBV12-4 and J is TRBJ2-7; TRBD1 agrees at 8 bases. This receptor was taken from a man younger than 30 who received the YFV17D yellow fever vaccine. The CDR3 reads CASSTTGVHEQYV. In DNA, the CDR3 is TGTGCCAGCAGTACGACAGGGGTCCACGAGCAGTACGTC.